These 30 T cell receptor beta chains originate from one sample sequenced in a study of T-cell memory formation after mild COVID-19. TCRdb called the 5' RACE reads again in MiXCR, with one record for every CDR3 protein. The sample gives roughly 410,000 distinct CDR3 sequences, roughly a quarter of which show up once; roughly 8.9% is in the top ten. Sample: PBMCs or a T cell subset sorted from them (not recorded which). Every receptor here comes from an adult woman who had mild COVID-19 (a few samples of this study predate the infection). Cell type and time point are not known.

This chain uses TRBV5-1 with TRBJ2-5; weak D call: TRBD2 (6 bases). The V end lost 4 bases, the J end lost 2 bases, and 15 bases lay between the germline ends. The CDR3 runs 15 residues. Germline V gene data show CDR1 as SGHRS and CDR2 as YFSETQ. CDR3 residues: CASSPGLERQETQYF. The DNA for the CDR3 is TGCGCCAGCAGCCCGGGACTGGAGAGACAAGAGACCCAGTACTTC. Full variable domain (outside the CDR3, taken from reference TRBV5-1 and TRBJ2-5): KAGVTQTPRYLIKTRGQQVTLSCSPISGHRSVSWYQQTPGQGLQFLFEYFSETQRNKGNFPGRFSGRQFSNSRSEMNVSTLELGDSALYLCASSPGLERQETQYFGPGTRLLVL.

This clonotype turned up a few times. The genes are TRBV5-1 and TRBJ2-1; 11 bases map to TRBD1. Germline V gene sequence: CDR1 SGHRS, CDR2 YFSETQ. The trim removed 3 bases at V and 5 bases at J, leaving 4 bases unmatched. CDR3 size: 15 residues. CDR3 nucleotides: TGCGCCAGCAGCTGGGACAGGGGGTTAAACAATGAGCAGTTCTTC. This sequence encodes CASSWDRGLNNEQFF.

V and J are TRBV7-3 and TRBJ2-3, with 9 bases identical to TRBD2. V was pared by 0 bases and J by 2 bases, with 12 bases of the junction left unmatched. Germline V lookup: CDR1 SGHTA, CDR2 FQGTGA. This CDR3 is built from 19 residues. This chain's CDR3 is CASSLTGGVLAGLTDTQYF. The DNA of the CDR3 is TGTGCCAGCAGCTTAACCGGGGGGGTCCTAGCGGGGCTCACAGATACGCAGTATTTT.

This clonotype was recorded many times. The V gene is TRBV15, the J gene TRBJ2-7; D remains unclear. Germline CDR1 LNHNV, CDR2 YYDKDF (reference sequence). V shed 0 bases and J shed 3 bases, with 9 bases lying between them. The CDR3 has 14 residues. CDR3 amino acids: CATSRDRRGYEQYF. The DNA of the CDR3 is TGTGCCACCAGCAGAGACCGACGAGGCTACGAGCAGTACTTC.

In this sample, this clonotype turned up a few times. CDR3 in amino acids: CASYRGTPARTDTQYF. The CDR3, as DNA: TGTGCCAGCTACCGCGGGACGCCTGCCCGCACAGATACGCAGTATTTT. The rearrangement joins TRBV6-2 or TRBV6-3 to TRBJ2-3; perhaps TRBD2 as D (6 bases). V lost 8 bases and J 1 base, leaving 19 bases between the germline ends. This CDR3 has 16 residues. The germline CDR1 and CDR2 sequences are MNHEY and SVGEGT.

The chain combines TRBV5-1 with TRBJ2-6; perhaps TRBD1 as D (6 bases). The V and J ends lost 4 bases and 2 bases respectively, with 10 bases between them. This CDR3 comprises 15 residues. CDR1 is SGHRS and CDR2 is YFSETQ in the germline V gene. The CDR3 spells CASSRGGPGANVLTF. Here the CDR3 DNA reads TGCGCCAGCAGCCGAGGGGGTCCTGGGGCCAACGTCCTGACTTTC.

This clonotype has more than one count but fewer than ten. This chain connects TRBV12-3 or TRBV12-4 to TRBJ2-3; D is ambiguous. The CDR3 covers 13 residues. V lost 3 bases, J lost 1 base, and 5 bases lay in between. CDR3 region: CASSFTRTDTQYF. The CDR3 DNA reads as TGTGCCAGCAGTTTCACACGCACAGATACGCAGTATTTT.

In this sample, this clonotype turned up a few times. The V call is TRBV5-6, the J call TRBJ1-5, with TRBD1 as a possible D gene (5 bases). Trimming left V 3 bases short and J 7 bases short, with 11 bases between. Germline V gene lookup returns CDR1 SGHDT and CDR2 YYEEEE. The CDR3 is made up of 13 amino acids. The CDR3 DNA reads TGTGCCAGCAGCTCCAGGGTAGGGCAGCCCCAGCATTTT. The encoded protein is CASSSRVGQPQHF.

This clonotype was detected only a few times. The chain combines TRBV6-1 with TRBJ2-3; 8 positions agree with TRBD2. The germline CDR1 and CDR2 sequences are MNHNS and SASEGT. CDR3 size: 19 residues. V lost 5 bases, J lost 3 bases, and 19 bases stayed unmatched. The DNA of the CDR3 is TGTGCCAGCAGTCGACTAGCGTCACTTTATTCTCTAGCAACAGATACGCAGTATTTT. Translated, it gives CASSRLASLYSLATDTQYF.

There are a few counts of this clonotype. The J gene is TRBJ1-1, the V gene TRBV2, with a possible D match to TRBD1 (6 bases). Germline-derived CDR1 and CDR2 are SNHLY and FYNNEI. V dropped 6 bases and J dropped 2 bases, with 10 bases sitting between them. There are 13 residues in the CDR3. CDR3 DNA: TGTGCCAGCAGGAAGGGGGGTAACACTGAAGCTTTCTTT. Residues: CASRKGGNTEAFF.

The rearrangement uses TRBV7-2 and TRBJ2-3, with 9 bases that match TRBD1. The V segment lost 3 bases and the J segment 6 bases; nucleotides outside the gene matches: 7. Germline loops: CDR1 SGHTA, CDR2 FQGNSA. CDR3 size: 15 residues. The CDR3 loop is CASSLNRGLWDTQYF. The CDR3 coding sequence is TGTGCCAGCAGCTTGAACAGGGGGCTATGGGATACGCAGTATTTT.

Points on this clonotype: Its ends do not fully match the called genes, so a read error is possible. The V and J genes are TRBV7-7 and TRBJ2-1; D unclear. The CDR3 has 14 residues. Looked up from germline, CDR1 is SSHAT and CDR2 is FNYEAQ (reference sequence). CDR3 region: CASSLSLSYNEQFF. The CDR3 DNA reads TGTGCTAGCAGCTTGTCTCTTTCCTACAATGAGCAGTTCTTC.

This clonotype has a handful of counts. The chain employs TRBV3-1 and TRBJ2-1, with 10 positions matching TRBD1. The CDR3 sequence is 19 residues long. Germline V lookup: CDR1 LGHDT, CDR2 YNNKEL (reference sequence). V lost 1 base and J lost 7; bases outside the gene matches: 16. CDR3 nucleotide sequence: TGTGCCAGCAGCCAAGCCCGGAGTGGCGGGACAGGGGCTACAAATGAGCAGTTCTTC. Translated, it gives CASSQARSGGTGATNEQFF.

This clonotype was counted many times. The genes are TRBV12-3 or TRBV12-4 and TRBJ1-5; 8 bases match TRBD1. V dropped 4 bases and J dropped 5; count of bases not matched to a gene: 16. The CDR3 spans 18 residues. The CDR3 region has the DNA TGTGCCAGCAGTTCACCCCCGGGAGGCAGGGGGCCTGATCAGCCCCAGCATTTT. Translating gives CASSSPPGGRGPDQPQHF.

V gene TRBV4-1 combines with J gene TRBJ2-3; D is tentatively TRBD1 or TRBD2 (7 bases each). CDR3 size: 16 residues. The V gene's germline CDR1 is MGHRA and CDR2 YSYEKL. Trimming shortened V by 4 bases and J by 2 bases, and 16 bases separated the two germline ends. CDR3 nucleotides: TGCGCCAGCAGCCCCTCGCCAGGGGGGGCCACAGATACGCAGTATTTT. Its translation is CASSPSPGGATDTQYF.

CDR3 DNA: TGTGCCACCTTTTCGGGCCCTTTACTGGGGGATGGCTACACCTTC. Its translation: CATFSGPLLGDGYTF. The chain employs TRBV27 and TRBJ1-2; TRBD1 might be the D (5 bases). Trimming took off 10 bases at V and 6 bases at J, with 24 bases between the two ends. Germline V lookup: CDR1 MNHEY, CDR2 SMNVEV (reference sequence). This CDR3 spans 15 amino acids.

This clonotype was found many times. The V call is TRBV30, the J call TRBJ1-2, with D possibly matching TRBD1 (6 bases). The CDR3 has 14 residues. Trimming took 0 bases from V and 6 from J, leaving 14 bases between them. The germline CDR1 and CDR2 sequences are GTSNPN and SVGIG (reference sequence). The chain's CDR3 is CAWSVLSTGDGYTF. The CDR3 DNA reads TGTGCCTGGAGTGTACTTTCGACAGGAGATGGCTACACCTTC.

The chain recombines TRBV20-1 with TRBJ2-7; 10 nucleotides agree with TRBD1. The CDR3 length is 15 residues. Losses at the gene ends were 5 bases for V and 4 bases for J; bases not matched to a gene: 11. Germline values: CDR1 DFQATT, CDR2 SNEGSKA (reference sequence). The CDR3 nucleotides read TGCAGTGCTCCCCCCTCCGGGACAGGGGCTTACGAGCAGTACTTC. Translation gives CSAPPSGTGAYEQYF.

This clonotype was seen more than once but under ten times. This CDR3 reads CASSQPGAHSYEQYF. CDR3 DNA sequence: TGTGCCAGCAGCCAACCGGGGGCCCACTCCTACGAGCAGTACTTC. The J gene is TRBJ2-7, the V gene TRBV14; tentatively, D is TRBD1 or TRBD2 (6 bases each). The V end was cut by 2 bases, the J end by 0 bases, with 11 bases between. The CDR3 runs 15 residues. The germline CDR1 and CDR2 sequences are SGHDN and FVKESK. The variable domain in full, with the rest retrieved from reference TRBV14 and TRBJ2-7, is EAGVTQFPSHSVIEKGQTVTLRCDPISGHDNLYWYRRVMGKEIKFLLHFVKESKQDESGMPNNRFLAERTGGTYSTLKVQPAELEDSGVYFCASSQPGAHSYEQYFGPGTRLTVT.

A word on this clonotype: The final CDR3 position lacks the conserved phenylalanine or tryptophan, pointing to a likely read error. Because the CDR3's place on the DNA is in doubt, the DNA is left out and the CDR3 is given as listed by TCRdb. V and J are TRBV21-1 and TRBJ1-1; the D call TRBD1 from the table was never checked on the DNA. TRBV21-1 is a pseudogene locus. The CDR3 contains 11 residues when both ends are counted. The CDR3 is CASSRGTGILN.

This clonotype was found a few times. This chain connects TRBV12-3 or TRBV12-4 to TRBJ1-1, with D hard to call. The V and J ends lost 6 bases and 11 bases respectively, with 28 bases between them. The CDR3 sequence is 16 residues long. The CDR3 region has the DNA TGTGCCAGCAGCCATCCAAACCGGGAGACTTACGAAACGGCTTTCTTT. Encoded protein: CASSHPNRETYETAFF.

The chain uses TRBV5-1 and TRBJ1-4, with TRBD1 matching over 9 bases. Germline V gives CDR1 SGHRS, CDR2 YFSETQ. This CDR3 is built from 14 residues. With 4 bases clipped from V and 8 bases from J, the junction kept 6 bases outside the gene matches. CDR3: CASSVGQGREKLFF. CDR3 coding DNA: TGCGCCAGCAGCGTCGGACAGGGGAGGGAAAAACTGTTTTTT.

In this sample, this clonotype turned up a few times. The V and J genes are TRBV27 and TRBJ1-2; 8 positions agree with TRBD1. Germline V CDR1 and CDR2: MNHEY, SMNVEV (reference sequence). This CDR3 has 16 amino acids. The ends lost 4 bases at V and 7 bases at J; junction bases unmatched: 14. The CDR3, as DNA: TGTGCCAGCAGTTCCCCTACGGACAGGGTTGTGAGTGGCTACACCTTC. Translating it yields CASSSPTDRVVSGYTF.

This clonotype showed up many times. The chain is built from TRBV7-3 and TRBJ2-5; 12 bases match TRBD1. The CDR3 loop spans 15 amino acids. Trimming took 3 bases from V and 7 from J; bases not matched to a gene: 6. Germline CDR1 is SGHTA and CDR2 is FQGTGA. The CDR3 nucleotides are TGTGCCAGCAGCTTGGGGACAGGGGGCGCGGGGACCCAGTACTTC. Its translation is CASSLGTGGAGTQYF.

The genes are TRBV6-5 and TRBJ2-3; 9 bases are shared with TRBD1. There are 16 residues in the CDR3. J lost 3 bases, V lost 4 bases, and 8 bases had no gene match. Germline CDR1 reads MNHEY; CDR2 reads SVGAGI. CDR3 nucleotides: TGTGCCAGCAGTTCGGGGGACAGGGCTTATACAGATACGCAGTATTTT. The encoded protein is CASSSGDRAYTDTQYF.

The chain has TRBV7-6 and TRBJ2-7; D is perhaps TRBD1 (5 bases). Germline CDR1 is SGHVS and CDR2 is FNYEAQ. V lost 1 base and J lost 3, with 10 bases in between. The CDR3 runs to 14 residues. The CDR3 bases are TGTGCCAGCAGCTTAGAAGGGGAATTCTACGAGCAGTACTTC. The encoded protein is CASSLEGEFYEQYF.

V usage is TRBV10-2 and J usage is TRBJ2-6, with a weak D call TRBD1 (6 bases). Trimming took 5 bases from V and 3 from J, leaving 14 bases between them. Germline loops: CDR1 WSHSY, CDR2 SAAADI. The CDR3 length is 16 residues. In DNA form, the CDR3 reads TGCGCCAGCAGTTACTACAGGGTTGATGGGGCCAACGTCCTGACTTTC. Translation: CASSYYRVDGANVLTF.

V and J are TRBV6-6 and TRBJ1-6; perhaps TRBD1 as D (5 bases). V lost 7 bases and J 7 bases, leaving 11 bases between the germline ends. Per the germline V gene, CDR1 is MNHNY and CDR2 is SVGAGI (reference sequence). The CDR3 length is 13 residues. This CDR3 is CASTYGGNSPLHF. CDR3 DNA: TGTGCCAGCACCTACGGGGGGAATTCACCCCTCCACTTT.

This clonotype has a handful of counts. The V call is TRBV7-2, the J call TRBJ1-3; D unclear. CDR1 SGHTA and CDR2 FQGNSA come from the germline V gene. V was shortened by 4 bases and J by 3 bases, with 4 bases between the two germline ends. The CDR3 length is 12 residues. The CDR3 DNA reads TGTGCCAGCAGCTATTTTGGAAACACCATATATTTT. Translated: CASSYFGNTIYF.

In nucleotides, the CDR3 is TGCGCCAGCAGCCCAGGCCATCCCCAGGACGAGCAGTACTTC. It translates to CASSPGHPQDEQYF. The rearrangement joins TRBV5-1 to TRBJ2-7; D unresolved. CDR3 length: 14 amino acids. Germline V gene data show CDR1 as SGHRS and CDR2 as YFSETQ. V was clipped by 4 bases and J by 5 bases, with 16 bases between them. Full variable domain (remainder filled in from reference TRBV5-1 and TRBJ2-7): KAGVTQTPRYLIKTRGQQVTLSCSPISGHRSVSWYQQTPGQGLQFLFEYFSETQRNKGNFPGRFSGRQFSNSRSEMNVSTLELGDSALYLCASSPGHPQDEQYFGPGTRLTVT.